This is a list of T cell receptor beta chains from one sample in a study of blood T cell repertoires in COVID-19. Generated by immunoSEQ multiplex PCR, the TCRdb table keeps only in-frame clones and is missing some. The sample lists around 68,000 clones, approximately 78% seen once, with around 13% in the top ten. The sample was peripheral blood. All receptors come from a human donor in a cohort sampled during active COVID-19. Both conserved end residues are part of each CDR3. D genes are given only for firm matches. Expanded clones are given a class, and other clones once, few, many or no size at all.

j_gene,d_gene,abundance,v_gene,CDR3nt,CDR3aa
TRBJ2-6,TRBD1,NA,TRBV7-2,TGTGCCAGCAGCACACAGGGGTCTGGGGCCAACGTCCTGACTTTC,CASSTQGSGANVLTF
TRBJ2-5,TRBD1,NA,TRBV5-1,TGCGCCAGCAGCCAGGGGGACAGGGCGGGAGAGACCCAGTACTTC,CASSQGDRAGETQYF
TRBJ2-7,TRBD2,NA,TRBV19,TGTGCCAGTAGTTTCGGGGGGTCCTACGAGCAGTACTTC,CASSFGGSYEQYF
TRBJ1-1,TRBD1,NA,TRBV5-1,TGCGCCAGCAGCTTATACAGGGGGCCGACTGAAGCTTTCTTT,CASSLYRGPTEAFF
TRBJ2-3,NA,NA,TRBV27,TGTGCCAGCAGTTCTCGACTAGGCACGTTAGATACGCAGTATTTT,CASSSRLGTLDTQYF
TRBJ1-2,TRBD1,NA,TRBV19,TGTGCCAGTGCGACAGGACAGGAGTCTCTTGGCTACACCTTC,CASATGQESLGYTF
TRBJ2-7,NA,NA,TRBV7-2,TGTGCCAGCAGCTTACTTCAGGGCGGTGAGCAGTACTTC,CASSLLQGGEQYF
TRBJ2-1,TRBD2,NA,TRBV3-1/TRBV3-2,TGTGCCAGCAGCCAAACACCGGGACTAGCCCAAAATGAGCAGTTCTTC,CASSQTPGLAQNEQFF
TRBJ2-2,NA,NA,TRBV6-1,TGTGCCAGCAGTGAAACGGAAGGGGGCTGGGGGGATGCCGGGGAGCTGTTTTTT,CASSETEGGWGDAGELFF
TRBJ1-2,NA,once,TRBV9,TGTGCCAGCAGCGTAGATGGCAGGGAAGATGGCTACACCTTC,CASSVDGREDGYTF
TRBJ2-2,TRBD1,NA,TRBV11-3,TGTGCCAGCAGCCCGGACAGGGGGAGCGACACCGGGGAGCTGTTTTTT,CASSPDRGSDTGELFF
TRBJ1-2,TRBD1,NA,TRBV13,TGTGCCAGCAGCTTAGGCAGGGGGATGAGAACCTATGGCTACACCTTC,CASSLGRGMRTYGYTF
TRBJ2-2,NA,few,TRBV6-6,TGTGCCAGCAGCAGGGGTAGCTCCGGGGAGCTGTTTTTT,CASSRGSSGELFF
TRBJ1-6,NA,NA,TRBV30,TGTGCCTGGAGTGTGGCAGTGGGGGGAGTCCATCCGTCACCCCTCCACTTT,CAWSVAVGGVHPSPLHF
TRBJ2-5,TRBD2,once,TRBV7-2,TGTGCCAGCAGCGGGGGTAGGCTAGCGGGGAGGGAGACCCAGTACTTC,CASSGGRLAGRETQYF
TRBJ2-7,TRBD1,NA,TRBV6-5,TGTGCCAGCAGCGCCGGGACAGGGATCTACGAGCAGTACTTC,CASSAGTGIYEQYF
TRBJ1-2,TRBD1,NA,TRBV6-5,TGTGCCAGCAGTTCGGGACAGGGAGTGCGGGGCTACACCTTC,CASSSGQGVRGYTF
TRBJ1-1,NA,many,TRBV6-1,TGTGCCAGCAGTGAAGCAGGGGGCACTGAAGCTTTCTTT,CASSEAGGTEAFF
TRBJ1-1,NA,NA,TRBV6-2/TRBV6-3,TGTGCCAGCAGTTACTCAGGGGCCCGGAATGCTTTCTTT,CASSYSGARNAFF
TRBJ2-3,NA,NA,TRBV27,TGTGCCAGCAGTTGGTGGAGCAGCCCAGATACGCAGTATTTT,CASSWWSSPDTQYF
TRBJ1-1,NA,NA,TRBV7-7,TGTGCCAGCAGCCCCCCCGGGAGCACTGAAGCTTTCTTT,CASSPPGSTEAFF
TRBJ2-7,TRBD1,NA,TRBV7-9,TGTGCCAGCAGCTGGGGGACAGCCAGATACGAGCAGTACTTC,CASSWGTARYEQYF
TRBJ2-7,TRBD2,NA,TRBV3-1/TRBV3-2,TGTGCCAGCAGCCAAGGGATAGCGGGGAGCTACGAGCAGTACTTC,CASSQGIAGSYEQYF
TRBJ1-4,NA,NA,TRBV9,TGTGCCAGCAGCGTGGCGACAGATTTAAATGAAAAACTGTTTTTT,CASSVATDLNEKLFF
TRBJ2-5,NA,NA,TRBV28,TGTGCCAGCAGGTTCGTTGGGGCCCAAGAGACCCAGTACTTC,CASRFVGAQETQYF
TRBJ1-3,NA,NA,TRBV5-1,TGCGCCAGCAGCTTCGAGCAAACTGGAAACACCATATATTTT,CASSFEQTGNTIYF
TRBJ2-1,TRBD1,NA,TRBV7-2,TGTGCCAGCAGCATCCGACAGGGAGATGAGCAGTTCTTC,CASSIRQGDEQFF
TRBJ2-3,NA,NA,TRBV7-2,TGTGCCAGCAGCTTACGGGGAATAGATACGCAGTATTTT,CASSLRGIDTQYF
TRBJ2-1,TRBD1,once,TRBV10-3,TGTGCCATCAGTGATCGGGACAGATCTTACAATGAGCAGTTCTTC,CAISDRDRSYNEQFF
TRBJ2-3,TRBD2,NA,TRBV3-1/TRBV3-2,TGTGCCAGCAGCCAAGGGGGACTAAACACAGATACGCAGTATTTT,CASSQGGLNTDTQYF
TRBJ2-5,TRBD2,many,TRBV11-2,TGTGCCAGCAGCTTAGAACTAGCGGGGGGGACCCAAGAGACCCAGTACTTC,CASSLELAGGTQETQYF
TRBJ1-1,NA,NA,TRBV28,TGTGCCAGCAGTTTCCCCGGGGGAGGAACTGAAGCTTTCTTT,CASSFPGGGTEAFF
TRBJ2-1,TRBD1,NA,TRBV5-6,TGTGCCAGCAGCTATTGGACAGGGCAGGAGCAGTTCTTC,CASSYWTGQEQFF
TRBJ2-7,NA,NA,TRBV5-6,NA,CASSFGSGAGKGYF
TRBJ2-1,NA,NA,TRBV15,TGTGCCACCAGCAGCAGGGGTTACAATGAGCAGTTCTTC,CATSSRGYNEQFF
TRBJ2-1,TRBD2,NA,TRBV28,TGTGCCAGCAGTTTATCGAGAGGCGGGACTAGCGAAATTCCGTCCTACAATGAGCAGTTCTTC,CASSLSRGGTSEIPSYNEQFF
TRBJ1-1,NA,NA,TRBV27,TGTGCCAGCAGACTCGACAGACTGAACACTGAAGCTTTCTTT,CASRLDRLNTEAFF
TRBJ1-5,NA,NA,TRBV7-8,TGTGCCAGCAGCTTAGCGAAAGGGGACTATAGCAATCAGCCCCAGCATTTT,CASSLAKGDYSNQPQHF
TRBJ2-7,NA,NA,TRBV2,TGTGCCAGCAGTGACGTGGGGCTCTACGAGCAGTACTTC,CASSDVGLYEQYF
TRBJ2-7,NA,NA,TRBV5-3,TGTGCCGGCCCAAGGGGGGGGCCAGACGAGCAGTACTTC,CAGPRGGPDEQYF
TRBJ2-3,TRBD2,NA,TRBV19,TGTGCCAGTAGGGGAGGGGAAAATAAGGGGGATACGCAGTATTTT,CASRGGENKGDTQYF
TRBJ1-3,NA,NA,TRBV6-5,TGTGCCAGCAGTTTTCGAAGGGGGGGAGGTGGAAACACCATATATTTT,CASSFRRGGGGNTIYF
TRBJ2-3,NA,NA,TRBV13,TGTGCCAGCAGCTTATGGGGGACACCGAGTTTGGCAGATACGCAGTATTTT,CASSLWGTPSLADTQYF
TRBJ1-6,TRBD1,NA,TRBV3-1/TRBV3-2,TGTGCCAGCAGCCCTAAGATACAGGGGGTCGGCTCACCCCTCCACTTT,CASSPKIQGVGSPLHF
TRBJ1-6,NA,NA,TRBV11-2,TGTGCCAGCAGCCCGGGGGACGCGTATTTACCCCTCCACTTT,CASSPGDAYLPLHF
TRBJ2-5,NA,once,TRBV7-8,TGTGCCAGCAGCCGGGAGACCCAGTACTTC,CASSRETQYF
TRBJ2-3,NA,once,TRBV7-6,TGTGCCAGCAGCTTAACTCCCTCGGGGGGCGCTGATACGCAGTATTTT,CASSLTPSGGADTQYF
TRBJ2-1,NA,NA,TRBV4-2,TGTGCCAGCAGCCAAGTCAACAATGAGCAGTTCTTC,CASSQVNNEQFF
TRBJ2-3,TRBD1,once,TRBV5-4,TGTGCCAGCAGCTCTAGACAGGGCGCAGATACGCAGTATTTT,CASSSRQGADTQYF
TRBJ1-4,NA,NA,TRBV6-6,TGTGCCAGCAGTTACTACGGAACTAATGAAAAACTGTTTTTT,CASSYYGTNEKLFF
TRBJ1-1,TRBD1,once,TRBV5-5,TGTGCCAGCAGCAACGCACTACAGGGGGCTGGCACTGAAGCTTTCTTT,CASSNALQGAGTEAFF
TRBJ2-7,NA,NA,TRBV6-5,TGTGCCAGCAGTTACTTCCCAGGGTTAAGTCACGAGCAGTACTTC,CASSYFPGLSHEQYF
TRBJ2-5,TRBD1,NA,TRBV10-3,TGTGCCATCAGCGCCCGGACAGGGGGAGTAGAGACCCAGTACTTC,CAISARTGGVETQYF
TRBJ1-3,NA,NA,TRBV5-1,TGCGCCAGCAGCTTGGATAGGGGCCGAAACACCATATATTTT,CASSLDRGRNTIYF
TRBJ1-3,NA,NA,TRBV5-1,TGCGCCAGCAGCTTGTCTGTATCTGGAAACACCATATATTTT,CASSLSVSGNTIYF
TRBJ2-1,NA,NA,TRBV24-1,TGTGCCACCTCTCGTTCGTGGGGCGGGGAAAATGAGCAGTTCTTC,CATSRSWGGENEQFF
TRBJ1-5,NA,NA,TRBV5-5,TGTGCCAGCAGCTTGGGAGGCAGTTATCAGCCCCAGCATTTT,CASSLGGSYQPQHF